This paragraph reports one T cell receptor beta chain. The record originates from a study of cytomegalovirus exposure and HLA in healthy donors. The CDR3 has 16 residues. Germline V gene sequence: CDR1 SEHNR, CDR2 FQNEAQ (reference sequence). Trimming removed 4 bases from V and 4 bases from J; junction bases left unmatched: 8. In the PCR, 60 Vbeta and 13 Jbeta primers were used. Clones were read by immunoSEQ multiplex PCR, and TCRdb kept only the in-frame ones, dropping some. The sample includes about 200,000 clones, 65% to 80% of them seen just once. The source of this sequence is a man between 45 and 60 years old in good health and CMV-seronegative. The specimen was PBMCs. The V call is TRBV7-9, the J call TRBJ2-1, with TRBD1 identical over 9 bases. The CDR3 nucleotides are TGTGCCAGCAGCTCCGGGGACAGGGAGGGTTACAATGAGCAGTTCTTC. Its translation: CASSSGDREGYNEQFF.